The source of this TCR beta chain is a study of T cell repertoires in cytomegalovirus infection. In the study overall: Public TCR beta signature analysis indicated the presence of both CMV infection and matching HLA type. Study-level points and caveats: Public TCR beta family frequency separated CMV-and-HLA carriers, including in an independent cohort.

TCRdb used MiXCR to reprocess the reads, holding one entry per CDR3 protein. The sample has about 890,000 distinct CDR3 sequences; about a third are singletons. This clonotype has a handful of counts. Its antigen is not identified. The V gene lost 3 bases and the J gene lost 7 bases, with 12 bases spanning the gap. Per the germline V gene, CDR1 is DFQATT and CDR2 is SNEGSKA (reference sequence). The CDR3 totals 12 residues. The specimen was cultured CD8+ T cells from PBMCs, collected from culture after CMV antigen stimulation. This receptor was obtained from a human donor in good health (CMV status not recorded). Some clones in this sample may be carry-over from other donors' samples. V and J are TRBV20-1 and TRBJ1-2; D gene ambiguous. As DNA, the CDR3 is TGCAGTGCTAGTGTCCCTGAGCTTGGCTACACCTTC. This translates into CSASVPELGYTF.